A selection of T cell receptor beta chains follows, all from one sample in a study of cytomegalovirus exposure and HLA in healthy donors. Only in-frame clones appear in the TCRdb table, and some are missing; sequencing was by immunoSEQ multiplex PCR. The data contain about 240,000 clones, approximately 83% of them singletons. Sequenced material: PBMCs. The receptors derive from a woman aged 25 to 39 in good health and CMV-seropositive. Both conserved end residues are part of each CDR3. The D gene is left open where the match is weak. Clone size is stated in some rows and not others, as once, few, many or a class when expanded.

J gene | D gene | V gene | clone size | CDR3 protein | CDR3 DNA
TRBJ2-6 | . | TRBV4-1 | . | CASSQDTISGANVLTF | TGCGCCAGCAGCCAAGATACAATCTCTGGGGCCAACGTCCTGACTTTC
TRBJ2-7 | . | TRBV29-1 | . | CSVVLSGATYEQYF | TGCAGCGTTGTCCTCTCGGGAGCCACCTACGAGCAGTACTTC
TRBJ2-7 | TRBD2 | TRBV6-5 | . | CASSSPGGGLYEQYF | TGTGCCAGCAGTTCTCCTGGCGGGGGGCTCTACGAGCAGTACTTC
TRBJ2-7 | TRBD2 | TRBV6-1 | . | CASSKAGGLHEQYF | TGTGCCAGCAGTAAAGCGGGAGGGCTTCACGAGCAGTACTTC
TRBJ2-4 | . | TRBV4-2 | . | CASSPGLATKNIQYF | TGTGCCAGCAGCCCAGGTCTAGCGACCAAAAACATTCAGTACTTC
TRBJ2-1 | . | TRBV10-2 | . | CASRGSSYNEQFF | TGCGCCAGCAGGGGGAGCTCCTACAATGAGCAGTTCTTC
TRBJ2-1 | TRBD2 | TRBV6-5 | . | CASSYSALAGGNEQFF | TGTGCCAGCAGTTACTCGGCACTAGCGGGAGGCAATGAGCAGTTCTTC
TRBJ1-1 | . | TRBV2 | . | CASIPGEYTEAFF | TGTGCCAGCATTCCCGGGGAGTACACTGAAGCTTTCTTT
TRBJ2-7 | . | TRBV4-1 | . | CASSQHLAVPYEQYF | TGCGCCAGCAGCCAGCACCTAGCTGTCCCCTACGAGCAGTACTTC
TRBJ1-2 | . | TRBV27 | once | CASSLSTPGGNGYTF | TGTGCCAGCAGTTTATCGACCCCGGGGGGGAATGGCTACACCTTC
TRBJ2-3 | . | TRBV7-9 | . | CASSLVTYTDTQYF | TGTGCCAGCAGCTTAGTAACTTACACAGATACGCAGTATTTT
TRBJ2-5 | . | TRBV5-1 | . | CASSRGGGPQETQYF | TGCGCCAGCAGCCGAGGGGGAGGGCCCCAAGAGACCCAGTACTTC
TRBJ1-5 | . | TRBV19 | . | CASSIVWQGTQPQHF | TGTGCCAGTAGTATAGTTTGGCAGGGAACTCAGCCCCAGCATTTT
TRBJ2-3 | . | TRBV7-9 | . | CASSPTLAGRITDTQYF | TGTGCCAGCAGTCCTACCCTCGCGGGACGGATCACAGATACGCAGTATTTT
TRBJ2-2 | TRBD2 | TRBV5-1 | . | CASSLQSGGGTGELFF | TGCGCCAGCAGCCTGCAGAGCGGGGGAGGAACCGGGGAGCTGTTTTTT
TRBJ1-1 | TRBD1 | TRBV28 | . | CASSLTGGRRDTEAFF | TGTGCCAGCAGTTTGACAGGGGGTAGGAGGGACACTGAAGCTTTCTTT
TRBJ2-3 | . | TRBV11-3 | . | CASSLDKHTQYF | TGTGCCAGCAGCTTAGATAAGCATACGCAGTATTTT
TRBJ1-1 | TRBD1 | TRBV4-1 | . | CASSLTGGLGSTEAFF | TGCGCCAGCAGCCTCACAGGGGGTCTGGGGAGCACTGAAGCTTTCTTT
TRBJ2-6 | . | TRBV5-1 | . | CASVDRSGANVLTF | TGCGCCAGTGTAGACAGGTCTGGGGCCAACGTCCTGACTTTC
TRBJ2-5 | . | TRBV5-1 | . | CASSLATAQETQYF | TGCGCCAGCAGCTTGGCGACAGCCCAAGAGACCCAGTACTTC
TRBJ2-3 | . | TRBV7-2 | . | CASSLRDTQYF | TGTGCCAGCAGCCTTAGAGATACGCAGTATTTT
TRBJ2-1 | TRBD2 | TRBV7-8 | . | CASSLPSGSLLNEQFF | TGTGCCAGCAGCTTACCTAGCGGGAGCCTCCTGAATGAGCAGTTCTTC
TRBJ1-5 | . | TRBV7-9 | . | CASSLSGDSNQPQHF | TGTGCCAGCAGCTTATCAGGGGACAGCAATCAGCCCCAGCATTTT
TRBJ2-7 | TRBD2 | TRBV2 | once | CASSDTSGSKSYEQYF | TGTGCCAGCAGCGACACTAGCGGGAGCAAATCCTACGAGCAGTACTTC
TRBJ1-1 | . | TRBV6-5 | . | CASSYFLATGYTEAFF | TGTGCCAGCAGTTACTTTTTGGCTACAGGGTACACTGAAGCTTTCTTT
TRBJ1-2 | . | TRBV10-1 | many | CASSMVSSYGYTF | TGCGCCAGCAGTATGGTCAGTTCCTATGGCTACACCTTC
TRBJ2-7 | . | TRBV27 | . | CASSPAGQFTYEQYF | TGTGCCAGCAGTCCGGCGGGGCAATTCACCTACGAGCAGTACTTC
TRBJ1-5 | TRBD1 | TRBV5-1 | . | CASSLWDRNSNQPQHF | TGCGCCAGCAGCTTGTGGGACAGAAATAGCAATCAGCCCCAGCATTTT
TRBJ2-7 | TRBD1 | TRBV29-1 | . | CSALGQRYFSYEQYF | TGCAGCGCCTTGGGACAGCGGTACTTCTCCTACGAGCAGTACTTC
TRBJ2-1 | TRBD1 | TRBV2 | . | CATSRTGTEQFF | TGTGCCACTTCGAGGACAGGGACTGAGCAGTTCTTC
TRBJ2-5 | TRBD2 | TRBV13 | . | CASSPRLAGQETQYF | TGTGCCAGCAGCCCCAGGCTAGCGGGGCAAGAGACCCAGTACTTC
TRBJ2-7 | TRBD2 | TRBV14 | . | CASSATPGLAGVRSYEQYF | TGTGCCAGCAGCGCAACTCCAGGGCTAGCGGGAGTCCGCTCCTACGAGCAGTACTTC
TRBJ2-4 | TRBD2 | TRBV30 | . | CAWSKSGRLENIQYF | TGTGCCTGGAGTAAAAGCGGGAGGTTAGAAAACATTCAGTACTTC
TRBJ1-4 | TRBD1 | TRBV7-9 | . | CASSWISGQGFYKLFF | TGTGCCAGCAGCTGGATATCGGGACAGGGGTTTTACAAACTGTTTTTT
TRBJ2-3 | . | TRBV6-1 | . | CASSEGASTDTQYF | TGTGCCAGCAGTGAAGGAGCGAGCACAGATACGCAGTATTTT
TRBJ2-7 | . | TRBV30 | . | CAWGGTLYEQYF | TGTGCCTGGGGGGGGACCCTCTACGAGCAGTACTTC
TRBJ1-1 | . | TRBV18 | . | CASSQGGNTEAFF | TGTGCCAGCTCCCAGGGAGGGAATACTGAAGCTTTCTTT
TRBJ2-5 | . | TRBV29-1 | . | CSADFGESETQYF | TGCAGCGCGGATTTCGGAGAATCAGAGACCCAGTACTTC
TRBJ2-1 | TRBD2 | TRBV27 | . | CASRRSSGRSKFF | TGTGCCAGCAGGCGGTCTAGCGGGAGAAGTAAGTTCTTC
TRBJ1-2 | TRBD1 | TRBV28 | once | CASREQGVYGYTF | TGTGCCAGCAGAGAACAGGGGGTCTATGGCTACACCTTC
TRBJ1-1 | . | TRBV30 | . | CAWSVPGLTEAFF | TGTGCCTGGAGTGTACCTGGACTCACTGAAGCTTTCTTT
TRBJ2-7 | . | TRBV11-2 | . | CASALDWNTYEQYF | TGTGCCAGCGCTCTGGACTGGAACACCTACGAGCAGTACTTC